This T cell receptor beta chain emerged from a study of CXCR3-negative and CXCR3-positive naive CD8 T cells. In regard to this clonotype: Its antigen is undetermined.

Points from the study as a whole: Diversity proved comparably high across both naive subsets and much lower in memory CD8+ cells. Naive cells that were CXCR3-positive had more hydrophobic TRB CDR3s (compared with CXCR3-negative naive cells).

This CDR3 has 15 residues. Germline V gives CDR1 LGHDT, CDR2 YNNKEL (reference sequence). Carrying UMI labels, the TRB cDNA libraries were prepared through 5' RACE. TCRdb derives one entry per CDR3 protein from the 5' RACE reads, leaving out DNA. The sample totals some 50,000 distinct CDR3 sequences. This TCR derives from a human donor in good health. Some clones in this sample may be carry-over from other donors' samples. Sequencing input: naive CXCR3- CD8+ T cells from blood. Subset reported: CD45RO-CCR7+CD27+CD95- naive CD8+ T cells lacking CXCR3 (TNR3-). The chain combines TRBV3-1 with TRBJ1-1. The CDR3 is CASSQDGGPYTEAFF.